This T cell receptor (beta chain) was identified during a study of beta chain features in type 1 diabetes. Study results and limitations: It was possible that PCR favored shorter templates, equally so in patients and controls. The study found moderately but significantly shorter TCRB CDR3s in all four CD4+ subsets of Type 1 diabetes patients. Compared to healthy donors, patients appeared to have naive, central memory and Treg TCRB repertoires that were more alike.

CD45RO/CCR7/CD25/CD127/CD95/CD27 sorting isolated CD4+ naive, central memory, regulatory and stem cell-like memory cells. Germline lookup yields CDR1 GTSNPN and CDR2 SVGIG (reference sequence). This CDR3 contains 13 residues. Unmatched junction bases numbered 2, after V lost 0 bases and J lost 5 bases. Expressed TCRB transcripts were sequenced because the isolated RNA had all been reverse transcribed beforehand. Produced via immunoSEQ multiplex PCR; TCRdb's table is partial and in-frame only. Of some 700,000 clones in the sample, over 10% were seen once. As for this clone: What it binds is unknown. Different DNA sequences within this sample yield the same CDR3.

The chain has TRBV30 and TRBJ2-5; TRBD2 matches at 8 bases. This TCR came from a man aged 18 to 29 with type 1 diabetes. Sequences were obtained from naive CD4+ T cells from blood. The CDR3 spells CAWSVGGGETQYF. The CDR3 nucleotides read TGTGCCTGGAGTGTTGGCGGGGGGGAGACCCAGTACTTC. Variable domain in full (rest from reference TRBV30 and TRBJ2-5): SQTIHQWPATLVQPVGSPLSLECTVEGTSNPNLYWYRQAAGRGLQLLFYSVGIGQISSEVPQNLSASRPQDRQFILSSKKLLLSDSGFYLCAWSVGGGETQYFGPGTRLLVL.